This T cell receptor (beta chain) is drawn from a study of cytomegalovirus exposure and HLA in healthy donors. Study overall: There were some 120 million unique TCR beta sequences, drawn from about 179 million T cells, in an earlier analysis.

CDR1 and CDR2 (germline): LNHDA, SQIVND (reference sequence). Trimming left V 8 bases short and J 4 bases short, with 15 bases between. This CDR3 has 14 residues. For this clone: Its antigen is unknown.

General study findings and limits: It was shown in a later analysis that HLA-associated TCR beta chains were more clonally expanded than other, equally common chains.

PCR involved 60 Vbeta and 13 Jbeta primers. The table came from immunoSEQ multiplex PCR; TCRdb's copy has only in-frame clones and leaves some out. The sample contains over 110,000 clones, approximately 80% of which appear only once. Sequences were obtained from PBMCs. The source is a woman aged 18-29 years in good health and CMV-seropositive. The rearrangement links TRBV19 to TRBJ1-3, with no clear D. As DNA, the CDR3 is TGTGCCAGTCGACTAGGGTGGAAAGGAAACACCATATATTTT. It encodes CASRLGWKGNTIYF.